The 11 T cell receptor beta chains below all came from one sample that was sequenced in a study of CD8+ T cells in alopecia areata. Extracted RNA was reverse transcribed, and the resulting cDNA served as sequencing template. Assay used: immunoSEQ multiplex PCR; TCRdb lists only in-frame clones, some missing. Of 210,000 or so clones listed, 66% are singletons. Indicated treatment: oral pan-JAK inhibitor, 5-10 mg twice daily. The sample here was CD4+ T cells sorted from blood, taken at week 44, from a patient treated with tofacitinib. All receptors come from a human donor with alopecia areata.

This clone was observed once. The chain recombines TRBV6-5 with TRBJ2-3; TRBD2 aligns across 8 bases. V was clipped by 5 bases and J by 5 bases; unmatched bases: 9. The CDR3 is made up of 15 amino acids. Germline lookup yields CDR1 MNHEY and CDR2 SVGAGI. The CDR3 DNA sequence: TGTGCCAGCAGTATTGTAGCGGGACTCCAAGATACGCAGTATTTT. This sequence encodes CASSIVAGLQDTQYF.

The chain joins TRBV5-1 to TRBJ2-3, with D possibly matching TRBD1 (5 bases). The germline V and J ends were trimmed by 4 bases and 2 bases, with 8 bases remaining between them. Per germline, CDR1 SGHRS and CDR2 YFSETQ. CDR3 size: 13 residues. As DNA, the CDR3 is TGCGCCAGCAGCACGACAGACACAGATACGCAGTATTTT. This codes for CASSTTDTDTQYF.

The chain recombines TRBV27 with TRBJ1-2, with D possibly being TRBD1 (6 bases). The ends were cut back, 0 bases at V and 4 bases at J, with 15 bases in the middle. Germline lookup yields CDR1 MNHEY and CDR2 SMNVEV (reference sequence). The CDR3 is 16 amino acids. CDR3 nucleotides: TGTGCCAGCAGTTTATCGAGAGGGGGAATAAGCTATGGCTACACCTTC. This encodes CASSLSRGGISYGYTF.

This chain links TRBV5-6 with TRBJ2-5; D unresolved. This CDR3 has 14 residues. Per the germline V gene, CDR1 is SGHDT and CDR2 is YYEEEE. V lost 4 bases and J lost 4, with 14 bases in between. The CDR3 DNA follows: TGTGCCAGCAGCGAGCAGATCTACCGAGAGACCCAGTACTTC. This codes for CASSEQIYRETQYF. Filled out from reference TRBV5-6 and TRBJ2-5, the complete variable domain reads DAGVTQSPTHLIKTRGQQVTLRCSPKSGHDTVSWYQQALGQGPQFIFQYYEEEERQRGNFPDRFSGHQFPNYSSELNVNALLLGDSALYLCASSEQIYRETQYFGPGTRLLVL.

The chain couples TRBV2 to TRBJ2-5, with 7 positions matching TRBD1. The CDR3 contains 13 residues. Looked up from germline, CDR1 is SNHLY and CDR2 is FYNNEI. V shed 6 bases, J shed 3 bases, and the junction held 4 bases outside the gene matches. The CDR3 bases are TGTGCCAGCAGGGATACAGGGGAAGAGACCCAGTACTTC. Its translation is CASRDTGEETQYF.

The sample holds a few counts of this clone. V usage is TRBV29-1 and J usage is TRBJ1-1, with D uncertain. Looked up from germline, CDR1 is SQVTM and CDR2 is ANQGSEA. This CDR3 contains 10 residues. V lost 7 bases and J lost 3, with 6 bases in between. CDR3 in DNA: TGCAGCGGTTGGGACACTGAAGCTTTCTTT. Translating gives CSGWDTEAFF.

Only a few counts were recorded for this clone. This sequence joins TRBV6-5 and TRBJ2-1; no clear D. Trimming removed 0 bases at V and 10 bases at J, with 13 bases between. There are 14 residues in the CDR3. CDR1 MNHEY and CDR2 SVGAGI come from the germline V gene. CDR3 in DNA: TGTGCCAGCAGTTACTCCCGGCAGACAAAAGAGCAGTTCTTC. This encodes CASSYSRQTKEQFF.

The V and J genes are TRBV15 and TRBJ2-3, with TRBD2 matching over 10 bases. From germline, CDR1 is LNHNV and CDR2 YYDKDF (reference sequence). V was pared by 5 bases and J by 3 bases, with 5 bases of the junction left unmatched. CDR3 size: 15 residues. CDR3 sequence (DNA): TGTGCCACCAGCGAACAGACTAGCGGGACAGATACGCAGTATTTT. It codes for CATSEQTSGTDTQYF.

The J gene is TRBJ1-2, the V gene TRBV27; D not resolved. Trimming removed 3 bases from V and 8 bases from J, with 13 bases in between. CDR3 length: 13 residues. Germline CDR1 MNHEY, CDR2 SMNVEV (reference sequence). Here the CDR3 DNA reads TGTGCCAGCAGTTTTATCGAGGGCTGGGGCTACACCTTC. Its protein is CASSFIEGWGYTF.

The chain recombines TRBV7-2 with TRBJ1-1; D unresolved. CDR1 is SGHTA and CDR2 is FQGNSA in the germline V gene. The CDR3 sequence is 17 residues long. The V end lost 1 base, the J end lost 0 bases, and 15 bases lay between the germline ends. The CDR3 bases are TGTGCCAGCAGCTTAGTACCAGGTGGGGTGCTGAACACTGAAGCTTTCTTT. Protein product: CASSLVPGGVLNTEAFF.

The DNA for the CDR3 is TGTGCCAGCAGCTTAGAGGCAGGGCGCTCGAACACCGGGGAGCTGTTTTTT. Protein: CASSLEAGRSNTGELFF. The chain is built from TRBV11-3 and TRBJ2-2; D is possibly TRBD1 (5 bases). Germline V gene data show CDR1 as SGHNT and CDR2 as YENEEA. Trimming shortened V by 0 bases and J by 0 bases, and 11 bases separated the two germline ends. The CDR3 consists of 17 residues. The whole variable domain, remainder taken from reference TRBV11-3 and TRBJ2-2, is EAGVVQSPRYKIIEKKQPVAFWCNPISGHNTLYWYLQNLGQGPELLIRYENEEAVDDSQLPKDRFSAERLKGVDSTLKIQPAELGDSAVYLCASSLEAGRSNTGELFFGEGSRLTVL.